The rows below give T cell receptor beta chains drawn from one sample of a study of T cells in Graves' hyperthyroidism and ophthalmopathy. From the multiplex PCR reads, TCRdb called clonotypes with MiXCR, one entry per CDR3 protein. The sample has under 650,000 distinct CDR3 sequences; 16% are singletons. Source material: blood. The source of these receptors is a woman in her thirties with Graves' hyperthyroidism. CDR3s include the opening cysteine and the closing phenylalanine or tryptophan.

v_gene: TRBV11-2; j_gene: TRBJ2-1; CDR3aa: CASSYRDTIYNEQFF
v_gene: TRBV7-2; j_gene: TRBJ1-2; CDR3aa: CASSLTGIGEGAGGYTF
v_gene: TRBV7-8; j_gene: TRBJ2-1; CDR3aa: CASSFFAGGSDEQFF
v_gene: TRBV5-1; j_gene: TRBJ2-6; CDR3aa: CASSLPSQAGANVLTF
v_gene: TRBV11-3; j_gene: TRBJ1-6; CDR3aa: CASSQDHYADRGNSPLHF
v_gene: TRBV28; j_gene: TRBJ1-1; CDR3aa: CASRTFEATEAFF
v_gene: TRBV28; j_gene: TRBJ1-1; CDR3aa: CASSPRLWQVNTEAFF
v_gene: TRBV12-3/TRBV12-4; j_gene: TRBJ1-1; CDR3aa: CASTSHRGVNTEAFF
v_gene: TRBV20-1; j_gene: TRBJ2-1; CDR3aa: CSARDWGTGNEQFF
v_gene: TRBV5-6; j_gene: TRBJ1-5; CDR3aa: CASSRWGPSNQPQHF
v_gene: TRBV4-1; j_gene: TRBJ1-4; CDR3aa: CASSQPRGGAANEKLFF
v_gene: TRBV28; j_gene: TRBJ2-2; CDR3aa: CASSQDVANTGELFF
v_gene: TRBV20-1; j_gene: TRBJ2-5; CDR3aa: CSATQSGSEFETQYF
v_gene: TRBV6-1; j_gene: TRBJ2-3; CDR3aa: CASRGRTVDTDTQYF
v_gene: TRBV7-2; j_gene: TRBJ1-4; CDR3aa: CASSRGMDEKLFF
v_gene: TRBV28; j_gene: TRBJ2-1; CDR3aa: CASSSQRIYNEQFF
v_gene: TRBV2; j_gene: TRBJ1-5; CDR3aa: CASSPFLGEPQHF
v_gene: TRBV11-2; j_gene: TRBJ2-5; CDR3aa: CASSLNFGTYQETQYF
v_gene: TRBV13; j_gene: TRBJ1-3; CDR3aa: CASSLVRVSGNTIYF
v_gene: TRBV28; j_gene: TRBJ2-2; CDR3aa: CASGRGGATGELFF
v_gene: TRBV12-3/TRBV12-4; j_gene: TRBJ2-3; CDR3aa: CASSLEGSFWGRTDTQYF
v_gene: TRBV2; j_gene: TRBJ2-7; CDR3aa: CASSDRRTWNEQYF
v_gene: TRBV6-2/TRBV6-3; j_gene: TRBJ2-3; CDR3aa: CASSSDSISTDTQYF
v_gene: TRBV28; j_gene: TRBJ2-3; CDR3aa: CASSFEGTDTQYF
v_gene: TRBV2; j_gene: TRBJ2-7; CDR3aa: CASTGELDHEQYF
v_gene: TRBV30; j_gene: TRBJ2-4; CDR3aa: CAWSRLGSAKNIQYF
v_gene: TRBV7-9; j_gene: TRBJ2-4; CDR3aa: CASSRDEPGLAKNIQYF
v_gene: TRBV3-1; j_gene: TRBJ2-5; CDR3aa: CASSQGRIQETQYF
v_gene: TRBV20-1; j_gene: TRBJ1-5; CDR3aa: CSAKQGRDQPQHF
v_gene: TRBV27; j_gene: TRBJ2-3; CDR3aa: CASRIAGRADTQYF
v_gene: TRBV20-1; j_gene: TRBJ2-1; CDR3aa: CSAKRGWEQFF
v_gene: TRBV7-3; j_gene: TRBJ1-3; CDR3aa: CASSLGGTGSGNTIYF
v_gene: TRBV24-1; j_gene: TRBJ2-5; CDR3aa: CATSDLQFGGQETQYF
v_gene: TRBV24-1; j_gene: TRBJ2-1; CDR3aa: CATSDFRGVPNEQFF
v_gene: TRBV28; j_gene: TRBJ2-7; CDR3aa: CASSSGLESYEQYF
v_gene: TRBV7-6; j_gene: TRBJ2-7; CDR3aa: CASSLEDRGGKQYF
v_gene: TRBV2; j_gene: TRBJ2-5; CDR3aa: CASSGVGGGIQETQYF
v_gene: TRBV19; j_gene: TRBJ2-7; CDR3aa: CASRWVQEEPNYEQYF
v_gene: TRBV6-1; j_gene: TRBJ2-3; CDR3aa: CASTLQGGYSSTDTQYF
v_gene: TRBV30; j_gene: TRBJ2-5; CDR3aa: CAWSVQGLQYF
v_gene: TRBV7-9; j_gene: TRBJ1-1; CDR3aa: CASSSQGTAMNTEAFF
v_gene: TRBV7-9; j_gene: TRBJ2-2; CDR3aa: CASSTGTSENTGELFF
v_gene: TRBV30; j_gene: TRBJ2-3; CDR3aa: CAWGLAGGSDTQYF
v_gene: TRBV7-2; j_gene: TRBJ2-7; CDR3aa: CASSSPGLVGEQYF
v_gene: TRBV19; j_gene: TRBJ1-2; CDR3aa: CASTGTAYYGYTF
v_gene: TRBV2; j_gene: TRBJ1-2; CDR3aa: CASSFRTGANYGYTF
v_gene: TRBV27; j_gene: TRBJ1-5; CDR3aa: CASSQGSNQPQHF
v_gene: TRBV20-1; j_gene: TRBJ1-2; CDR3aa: CSARVGTGAGDGYTF
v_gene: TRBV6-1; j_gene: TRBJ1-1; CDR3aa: CASSFSGGIMNTEAFF
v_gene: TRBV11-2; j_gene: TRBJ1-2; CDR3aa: CASSFPPHGYTF
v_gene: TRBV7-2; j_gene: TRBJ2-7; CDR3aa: CASSLASRGRASYEQYF
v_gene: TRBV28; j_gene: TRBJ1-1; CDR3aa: CASRRDSQGARTEAFF
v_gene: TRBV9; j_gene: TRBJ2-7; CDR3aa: CASSVGGTSSYEQYF
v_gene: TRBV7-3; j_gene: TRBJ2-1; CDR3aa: CASRKGRGLNNEQFF
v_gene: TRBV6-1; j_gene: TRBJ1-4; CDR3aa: CASSEVLATNEKLFF